This record looks at one TCR beta chain sequence and its context. Mismatch with germline at one junction end may stem from a read error. Preparation of the TCRbeta library involved a method that used unique molecular identifiers. TCRdb called the PCR reads again in MiXCR, with one record for every CDR3 protein. Of around 87,000 distinct CDR3 sequences in the sample, roughly 8.4% were seen once. The source of the sample is a study of T-cell reconstitution after alpha-beta-depleted transplantation in children. CDR1 LGHNA and CDR2 YNFKEQ come from the germline V gene. The CDR3 has 13 amino acids. The clonotype was recovered from a human donor who donated a stem cell graft to a child with congenital amegakaryocytic thrombocytopenia. The chain links TRBV4-2 to TRBJ2-7; D remains ambiguous. The starting material was PBMCs from the stem cell graft donor, obtained from the stem cell graft. The CDR3 DNA is TGTGCCATCAGCCTGGTCGACAACTACGAGCAGTACTTC. This encodes CAISLVDNYEQYF.